One sample yielded the 15 T cell receptor beta chains listed below, sequenced in a study of beta chain features in type 1 diabetes. Expressed TCRB transcripts were sequenced, since all the RNA that had been isolated was reverse transcribed. The method was immunoSEQ multiplex PCR; TCRdb's version includes in-frame clones alone and lacks a portion of them. The repertoire holds a few hundred thousand clones, with 8% to 13% as singletons. The material sequenced was naive CD4+ T cells from blood. These receptors all come from a woman younger than 45 in good health.

The chain employs TRBV5-4 and TRBJ2-1; 14 nucleotides line up with TRBD2. The CDR3 runs 16 residues. With 4 bases clipped from V and 9 bases from J, the junction kept 9 bases outside the gene matches. The germline V gene encodes CDR1 SGHNT and CDR2 YYREEE (reference sequence). CDR3 protein: CASSGGGLAGEAEQFF. Here the CDR3 DNA reads TGTGCCAGCAGCGGGGGGGGACTAGCGGGAGAGGCTGAGCAGTTCTTC.

The chain couples TRBV7-2 to TRBJ2-3; D gene uncertain. Germline-derived CDR1 and CDR2 are SGHTA and FQGNSA. The CDR3 covers 13 residues. The ends were cut back, 0 bases at V and 4 bases at J, with 5 bases in the middle. CDR3 DNA sequence: TGTGCCAGCAGCTTAGCCCTCCCAGATACGCAGTATTTT. It encodes CASSLALPDTQYF. Full variable domain (outside the CDR3, taken from reference TRBV7-2 and TRBJ2-3): GAGVSQSPSNKVTEKGKDVELRCDPISGHTALYWYRQSLGQGLEFLIYFQGNSAPDKSGLPSDRFSAERTGGSVSTLTIQRTQQEDSAVYLCASSLALPDTQYFGPGTRLTVL.

This clone was seen a few times. V is TRBV7-9 and J is TRBJ1-2, with D perhaps TRBD1 (6 bases). Germline V gene sequence: CDR1 SEHNR, CDR2 FQNEAQ (reference sequence). This CDR3 region has 16 residues. Trimming removed 1 base from V and 6 bases from J, with 18 bases in between. The CDR3 sequence is CASSLVGPRQGNGYTF. CDR3 in DNA: TGTGCCAGCAGCTTAGTAGGCCCTCGCCAGGGGAATGGCTACACCTTC. Variable domain in full (rest from reference TRBV7-9 and TRBJ1-2): DTGVSQNPRHKITKRGQNVTFRCDPISEHNRLYWYRQTLGQGPEFLTYFQNEAQLEKSRLLSDRFSAERPKGSFSTLEIQRTEQGDSAMYLCASSLVGPRQGNGYTFGSGTRLTVV.

This clone has a handful of counts. The CDR3 reads CASSLAGQQYEQYF. CDR3 nucleotide sequence: TGTGCCAGCAGTTTAGCCGGACAGCAATACGAGCAGTACTTC. The rearrangement uses TRBV28 and TRBJ2-7; D may be TRBD1 (6 bases). This CDR3 is 14 amino acids long. CDR1 MDHEN and CDR2 SYDVKM come from the germline V gene. V was clipped by 2 bases and J by 4 bases, with 12 bases between them.

The genes are TRBV9 and TRBJ2-5; perhaps TRBD2 as D (6 bases). The CDR3 is 14 residues long. V lost 3 bases and J lost 1, with 10 bases in between. Germline V gives CDR1 SGDLS, CDR2 YYNGEE. CDR3 bases: TGTGCCAGCAGCGCTGGGGGGATCCAAGAGACCCAGTACTTC. Its protein is CASSAGGIQETQYF.

This clone has just a few counts. The V and J genes are TRBV7-9 and TRBJ2-1; 7 bases align to TRBD2. Trimming took 0 bases from V and 8 from J; bases not matched to a gene: 10. The germline gives CDR1 SEHNR, CDR2 FQNEAQ (reference sequence). The CDR3 extends over 16 amino acids. This CDR3 reads CASSLALAGDLHEQFF. In DNA, the CDR3 is TGTGCCAGCAGCTTAGCGCTCGCGGGAGATTTACATGAGCAGTTCTTC. The full variable domain, rest sourced from reference TRBV7-9 and TRBJ2-1, is DTGVSQNPRHKITKRGQNVTFRCDPISEHNRLYWYRQTLGQGPEFLTYFQNEAQLEKSRLLSDRFSAERPKGSFSTLEIQRTEQGDSAMYLCASSLALAGDLHEQFFGPGTRLTVL.

The V and J genes are TRBV9 and TRBJ1-2; 9 bases map to TRBD1. This CDR3 is built from 15 residues. The J segment lost 3 bases and the V segment lost 1 base, leaving 4 bases of the junction unmatched. Germline V lookup: CDR1 SGDLS, CDR2 YYNGEE. CDR3 protein: CASSVTGGRDYGYTF. The CDR3 nucleotides are TGTGCCAGCAGCGTAACAGGGGGCAGGGACTATGGCTACACCTTC.

The V call is TRBV10-3, the J call TRBJ2-1; possible D gene TRBD2, 5 bases. The CDR3 sequence is 12 residues long. Trimming removed 2 bases from V and 12 bases from J, with 11 bases in between. CDR1 and CDR2 from the germline V gene are ENHRY and SYGVKD. The CDR3 protein is CAISEKRSAQFF. The DNA for the CDR3 is TGTGCCATCAGTGAGAAGCGGAGCGCGCAGTTCTTC.

This clone was seen a few times. This chain links TRBV19 with TRBJ2-1, with TRBD2 matching 8 bases. The V and J ends lost 5 bases and 15 bases, in that order; junction bases with no gene match: 12. The CDR3 totals 13 residues. The germline V gene has CDR1 LNHDA and CDR2 SQIVND (reference sequence). The CDR3 coding sequence is TGTGCCAGTAGTCGGTCGGGAGGGCCCGGCCCGTTCTTC. Its translation is CASSRSGGPGPFF. Complete variable domain (other parts from reference TRBV19 and TRBJ2-1): DGGITQSPKYLFRKEGQNVTLSCEQNLNHDAMYWYRQDPGQGLRLIYYSQIVNDFQKGDIAEGYSVSREKKESFPLTVTSAQKNPTAFYLCASSRSGGPGPFFGPGTRLTVL.

The CDR3 DNA reads TGTGCCAGTAGTATAGGACACCTGGGGACTAGCACAGATACGCAGTATTTT. Translating gives CASSIGHLGTSTDTQYF. This chain links TRBV19 with TRBJ2-3; a possible D gene is TRBD2 (6 bases). The germline gives CDR1 LNHDA, CDR2 SQIVND (reference sequence). Trimming removed 1 base at V and 0 bases at J, with 14 bases between. This CDR3 has 17 residues.

This clone appeared a few times. At one boundary the junction diverges from the germline segment, which might be a read error. This chain uses TRBV7-7 with TRBJ2-5, with TRBD1 identical over 7 bases. Germline CDR1 is SSHAT and CDR2 is FNYEAQ (reference sequence). The CDR3 is 13 amino acids. In DNA form, the CDR3 reads TGTGCTAGCAGCTTAGACAGGGACGAGACCCAGTACTTC. Translation: CASSLDRDETQYF.

V usage is TRBV4-3 and J usage is TRBJ2-3; 9 bases align to TRBD1. V trimming: 2 bases; J trimming: 8 bases; junction bases outside the gene matches: 5. CDR1 and CDR2 (germline): LGHNA, YSLEER. The CDR3 sequence is 14 residues long. The CDR3 DNA reads as TGCGCCAGCAGCCAACCGGGACAGGGAATTACGCAGTATTTT. The encoded protein is CASSQPGQGITQYF.

Concerning this clone itself: Other DNA sequences in this sample translate to the same CDR3. The J gene is TRBJ2-1, the V gene TRBV7-9, with 12 bases that match TRBD2. The CDR3 is 14 amino acids. The J segment lost 7 bases and the V segment lost 4 bases, leaving 2 bases of the junction unmatched. CDR1 is SEHNR, CDR2 FQNEAQ, per germline (reference sequence). CDR3 nucleotides: TGTGCCAGCAGCTATGGACTAGCGGGGAATGAGCAGTTCTTC. Encoded protein: CASSYGLAGNEQFF.

J is TRBJ2-7 and V is TRBV29-1, with 11 bases fitting TRBD2. The germline gives CDR1 SQVTM, CDR2 ANQGSEA. The CDR3 extends over 14 amino acids. V lost 6 bases and J lost 2; bases outside the gene matches: 6. DNA for the CDR3: TGCAGCGTCGTAGCGGGAGGGCCGCCCTACGAGCAGTACTTC. It specifies CSVVAGGPPYEQYF.

A few counts support this clone. The CDR3 loop reads CASSSRGYLESNEQFF. CDR3 bases: TGTGCCAGCAGCTCCCGGGGTTATCTTGAATCTAATGAGCAGTTCTTC. V gene TRBV7-9 combines with J gene TRBJ2-1, with a tentative D call TRBD2 (5 bases). Trimming took off 4 bases at V and 7 bases at J, with 20 bases between the two ends. The CDR3 is 16 residues long. Germline V gene sequence: CDR1 SEHNR, CDR2 FQNEAQ (reference sequence).